The count of the clone carrying this T cell receptor (beta chain) is one. Its antigen is unidentified. V was clipped by 0 bases and J by 5 bases; unmatched bases: 6. Looked up from germline, CDR1 is SGHKS and CDR2 is YYEKEE (reference sequence). This CDR3 comprises 15 residues. This record comes from a study of T cell responses to AZD1222 COVID-19 vaccine. Overall study findings and caveats: Only a handful of AZD1222 recipients, more than 5 in all, had baseline seropositivity.

The protocol was immunoSEQ multiplex PCR, while the TCRdb copy is restricted to in-frame clones and leaves out a portion. The data hold approximately 180,000 clones, with around 94% observed a single time. This material consisted of peripheral blood, taken 28 days after the second dose of the MenACWY control vaccine. The V gene is TRBV5-5, the J gene TRBJ1-1, with 8 bases that match TRBD1. The receptor was isolated from an adult who received the MenACWY meningococcal vaccine as a control. CDR3: CASSLGAGGRTEAFF. CDR3 in DNA: TGTGCCAGCAGCTTGGGGGCAGGGGGCCGGACTGAAGCTTTCTTT.